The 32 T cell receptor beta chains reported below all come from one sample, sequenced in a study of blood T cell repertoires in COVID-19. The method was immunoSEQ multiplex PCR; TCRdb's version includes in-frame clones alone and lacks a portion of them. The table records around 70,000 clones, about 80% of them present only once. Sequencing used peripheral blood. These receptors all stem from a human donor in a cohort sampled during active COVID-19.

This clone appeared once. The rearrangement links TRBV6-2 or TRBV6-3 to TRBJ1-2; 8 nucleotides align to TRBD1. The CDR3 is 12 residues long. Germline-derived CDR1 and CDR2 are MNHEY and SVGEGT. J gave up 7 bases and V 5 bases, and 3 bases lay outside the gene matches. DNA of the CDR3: TGTGCCAGCAGTCAAGACAGGGGTGGCTACACCTTC. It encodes CASSQDRGGYTF.

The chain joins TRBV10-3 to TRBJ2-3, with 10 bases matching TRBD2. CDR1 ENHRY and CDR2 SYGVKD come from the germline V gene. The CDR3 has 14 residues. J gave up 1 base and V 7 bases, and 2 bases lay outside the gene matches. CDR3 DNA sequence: TGTGCCATCAAGGGGACTAGCGGCACAGATACGCAGTATTTT. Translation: CAIKGTSGTDTQYF.

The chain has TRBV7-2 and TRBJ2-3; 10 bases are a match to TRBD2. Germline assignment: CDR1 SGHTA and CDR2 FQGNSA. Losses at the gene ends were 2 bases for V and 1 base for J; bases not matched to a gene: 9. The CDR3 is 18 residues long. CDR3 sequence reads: CASSLNPSSGGRTDTQYF. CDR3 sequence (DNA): TGTGCCAGCAGCTTAAACCCCTCTAGCGGGGGCCGCACAGATACGCAGTATTTT.

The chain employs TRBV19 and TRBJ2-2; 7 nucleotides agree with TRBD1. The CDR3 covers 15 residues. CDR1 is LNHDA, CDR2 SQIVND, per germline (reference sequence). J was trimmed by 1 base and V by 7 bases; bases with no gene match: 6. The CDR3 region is CASTHRGENTGELFF. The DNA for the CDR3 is TGTGCCAGTACCCACAGGGGCGAGAACACCGGGGAGCTGTTTTTT.

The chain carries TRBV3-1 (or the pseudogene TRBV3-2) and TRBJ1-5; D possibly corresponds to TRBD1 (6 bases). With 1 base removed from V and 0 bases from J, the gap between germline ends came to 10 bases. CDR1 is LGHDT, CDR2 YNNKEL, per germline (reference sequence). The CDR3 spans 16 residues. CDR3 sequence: CASSQVGRGSNQPQHF. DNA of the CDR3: TGTGCCAGCAGCCAAGTTGGCAGGGGTAGCAATCAGCCCCAGCATTTT.

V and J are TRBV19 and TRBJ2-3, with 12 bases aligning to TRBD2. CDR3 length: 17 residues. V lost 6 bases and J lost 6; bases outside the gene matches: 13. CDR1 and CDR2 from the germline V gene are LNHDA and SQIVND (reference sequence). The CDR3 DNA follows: TGTGCCAGTAGCCCTAGACTAGCGGGGGCCTACGGGGATACGCAGTATTTT. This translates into CASSPRLAGAYGDTQYF.

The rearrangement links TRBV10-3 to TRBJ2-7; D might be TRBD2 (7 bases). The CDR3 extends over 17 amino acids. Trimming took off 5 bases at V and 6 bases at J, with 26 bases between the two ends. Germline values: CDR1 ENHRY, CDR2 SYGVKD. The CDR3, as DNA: TGTGCCATCAGTCGAGGGGGACGTTTTCAATCGGGAGGCGAGCAGTACTTC. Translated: CAISRGGRFQSGGEQYF.

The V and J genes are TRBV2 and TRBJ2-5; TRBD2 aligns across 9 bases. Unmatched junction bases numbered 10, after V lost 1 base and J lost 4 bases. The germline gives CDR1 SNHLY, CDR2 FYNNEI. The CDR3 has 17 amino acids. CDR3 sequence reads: CASSEVAGVAGPETQYF. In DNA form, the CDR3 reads TGTGCCAGCAGTGAAGTAGCGGGAGTTGCGGGGCCAGAGACCCAGTACTTC.

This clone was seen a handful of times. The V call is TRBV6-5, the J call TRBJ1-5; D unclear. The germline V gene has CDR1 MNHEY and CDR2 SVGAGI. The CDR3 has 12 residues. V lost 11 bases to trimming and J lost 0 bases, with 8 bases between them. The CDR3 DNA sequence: TGTGCCGGCGGGAATAGCAATCAGCCCCAGCATTTT. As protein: CAGGNSNQPQHF.

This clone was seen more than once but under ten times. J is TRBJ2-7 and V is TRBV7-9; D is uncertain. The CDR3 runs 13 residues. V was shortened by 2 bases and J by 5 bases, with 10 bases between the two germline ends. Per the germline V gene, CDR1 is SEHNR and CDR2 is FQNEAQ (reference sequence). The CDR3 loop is CASSLQVPHEQYF. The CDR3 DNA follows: TGTGCCAGCAGCTTACAGGTCCCCCACGAGCAGTACTTC.

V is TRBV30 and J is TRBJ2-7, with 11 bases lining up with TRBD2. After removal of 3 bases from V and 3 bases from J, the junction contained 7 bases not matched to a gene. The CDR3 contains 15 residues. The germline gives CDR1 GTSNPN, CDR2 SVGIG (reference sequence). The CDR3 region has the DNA TGTGCCTGGAGCGCTCCTAGCGGGGGGAACTACGAGCAGTACTTC. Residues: CAWSAPSGGNYEQYF.

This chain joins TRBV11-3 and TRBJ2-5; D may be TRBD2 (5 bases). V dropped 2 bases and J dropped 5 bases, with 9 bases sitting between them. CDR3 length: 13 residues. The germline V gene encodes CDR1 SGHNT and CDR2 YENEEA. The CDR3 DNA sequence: TGTGCCAGCAGCTTAAACCCGGGGGAGACCCAGTACTTC. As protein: CASSLNPGETQYF.

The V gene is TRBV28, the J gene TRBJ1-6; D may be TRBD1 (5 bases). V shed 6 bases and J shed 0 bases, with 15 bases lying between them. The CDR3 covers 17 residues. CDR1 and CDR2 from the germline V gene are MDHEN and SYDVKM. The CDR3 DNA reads TGTGCCAGCAGACCGGGACTTCTGAGCTCCTATAATTCACCCCTCCACTTT. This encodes CASRPGLLSSYNSPLHF.

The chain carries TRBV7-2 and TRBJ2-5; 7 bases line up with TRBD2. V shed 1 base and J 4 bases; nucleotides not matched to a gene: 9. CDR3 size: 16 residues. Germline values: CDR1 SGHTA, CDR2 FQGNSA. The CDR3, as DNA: TGTGCCAGCAGCTTAGGGGGGGGTTTTTCGCGAGAGACCCAGTACTTC. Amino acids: CASSLGGGFSRETQYF. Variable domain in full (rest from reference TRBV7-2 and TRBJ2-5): GAGVSQSPSNKVTEKGKDVELRCDPISGHTALYWYRQSLGQGLEFLIYFQGNSAPDKSGLPSDRFSAERTGGSVSTLTIQRTQQEDSAVYLCASSLGGGFSRETQYFGPGTRLLVL.

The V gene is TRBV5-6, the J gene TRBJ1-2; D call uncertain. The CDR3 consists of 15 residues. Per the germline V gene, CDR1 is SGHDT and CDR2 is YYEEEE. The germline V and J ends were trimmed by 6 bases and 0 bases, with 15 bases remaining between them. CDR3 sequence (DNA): TGTGCCAGCACCCGCTGGGTACTAGCTAACTATGGCTACACCTTC. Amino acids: CASTRWVLANYGYTF.

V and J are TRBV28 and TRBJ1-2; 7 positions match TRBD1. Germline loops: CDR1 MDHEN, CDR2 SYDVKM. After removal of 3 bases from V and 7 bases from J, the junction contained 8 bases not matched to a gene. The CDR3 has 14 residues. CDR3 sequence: CASSLITGAGGYTF. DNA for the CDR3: TGTGCCAGCAGTTTGATAACAGGGGCAGGTGGCTACACCTTC.

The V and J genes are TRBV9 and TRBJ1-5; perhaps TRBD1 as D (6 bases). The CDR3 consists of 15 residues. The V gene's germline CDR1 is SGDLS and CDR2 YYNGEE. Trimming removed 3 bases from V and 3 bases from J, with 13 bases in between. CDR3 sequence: CASSDGTTSNQPQHF. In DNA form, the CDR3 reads TGTGCCAGCAGCGACGGGACAACGTCCAATCAGCCCCAGCATTTT.

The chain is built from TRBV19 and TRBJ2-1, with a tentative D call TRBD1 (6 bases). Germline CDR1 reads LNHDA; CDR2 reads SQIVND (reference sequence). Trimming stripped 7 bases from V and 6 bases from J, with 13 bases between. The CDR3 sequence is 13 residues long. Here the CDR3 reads CASKQGLVNEQFF. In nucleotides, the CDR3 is TGTGCCAGTAAACAGGGTTTAGTCAATGAGCAGTTCTTC.

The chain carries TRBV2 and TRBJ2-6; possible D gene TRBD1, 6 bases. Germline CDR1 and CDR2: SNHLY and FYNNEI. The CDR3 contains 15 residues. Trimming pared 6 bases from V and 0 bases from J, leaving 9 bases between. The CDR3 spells CASSTGFSGANVLTF. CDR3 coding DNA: TGTGCCAGCAGCACAGGGTTCTCTGGGGCCAACGTCCTGACTTTC.

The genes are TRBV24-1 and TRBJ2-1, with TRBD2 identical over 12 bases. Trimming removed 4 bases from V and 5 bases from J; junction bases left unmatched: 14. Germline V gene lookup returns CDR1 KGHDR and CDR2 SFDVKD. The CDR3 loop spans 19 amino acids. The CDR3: CATSDETSGRLGNDNEQFF. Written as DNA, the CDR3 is TGTGCCACCAGTGACGAGACTAGCGGGAGATTGGGCAATGACAATGAGCAGTTCTTC.

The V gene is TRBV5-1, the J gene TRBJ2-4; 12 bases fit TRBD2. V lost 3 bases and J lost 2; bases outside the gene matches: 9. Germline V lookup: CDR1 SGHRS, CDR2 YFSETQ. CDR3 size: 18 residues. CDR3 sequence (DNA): TGCGCCAGCAGCTCTTTCCTAGCGGGAGGGCCGACCAAAAACATTCAGTACTTC. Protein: CASSSFLAGGPTKNIQYF.

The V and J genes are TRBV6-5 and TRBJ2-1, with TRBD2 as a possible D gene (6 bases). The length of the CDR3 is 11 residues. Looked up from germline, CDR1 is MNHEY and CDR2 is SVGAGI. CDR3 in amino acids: CVAEGRNEQFF. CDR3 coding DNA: TGTGTCGCCGAAGGGAGGAATGAGCAGTTCTTC.

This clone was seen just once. CDR3 sequence reads: CASSSGTGEKQYF. In nucleotides, the CDR3 is TGTGCCAGCAGCTCCGGGACAGGGGAAAAACAGTACTTC. The chain recombines TRBV11-3 with TRBJ2-7, with 10 bases identical to TRBD1. The CDR3 runs 13 residues. Germline trimming cut 4 bases from V and 10 bases from J; bases unmatched to any gene: 7. From germline, CDR1 is SGHNT and CDR2 YENEEA.

The CDR3 DNA follows: TGTGCCAGCAGCTTAGGACAGGGTTTGTCAGAGACCCAGTACTTC. Translated: CASSLGQGLSETQYF. This chain connects TRBV11-3 to TRBJ2-5; 7 bases align to TRBD1. The germline CDR1 and CDR2 sequences are SGHNT and YENEEA. The length of the CDR3 is 15 residues. Trimming cost V 1 base and J 4 bases; bases outside gene matches: 6.

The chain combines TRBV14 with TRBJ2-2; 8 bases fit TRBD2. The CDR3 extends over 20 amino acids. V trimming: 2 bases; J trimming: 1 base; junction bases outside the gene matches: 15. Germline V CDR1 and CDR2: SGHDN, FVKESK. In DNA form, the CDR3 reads TGTGCCAGCAGCCAACACGGCGGGAGGTCAATCAGTGGGAACACCGGGGAGCTGTTTTTT. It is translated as CASSQHGGRSISGNTGELFF.

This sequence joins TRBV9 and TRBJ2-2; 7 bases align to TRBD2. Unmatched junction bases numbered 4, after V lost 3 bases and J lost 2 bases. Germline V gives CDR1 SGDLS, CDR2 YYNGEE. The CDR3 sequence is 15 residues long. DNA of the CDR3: TGTGCCAGCAGCGCTCTAGCGGCAAACACCGGGGAGCTGTTTTTT. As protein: CASSALAANTGELFF.

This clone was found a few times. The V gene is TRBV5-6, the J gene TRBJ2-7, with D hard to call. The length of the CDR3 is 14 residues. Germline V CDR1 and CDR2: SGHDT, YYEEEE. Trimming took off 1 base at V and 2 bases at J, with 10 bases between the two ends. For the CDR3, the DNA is TGTGCCAGCAGCTTGTACAGCAAGCCCTACGAGCAGTACTTC. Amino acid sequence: CASSLYSKPYEQYF.

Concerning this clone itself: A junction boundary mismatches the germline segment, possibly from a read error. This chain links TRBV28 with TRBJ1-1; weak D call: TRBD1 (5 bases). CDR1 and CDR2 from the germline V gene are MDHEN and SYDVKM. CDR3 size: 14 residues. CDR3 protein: CASTSGRGNAEAFF. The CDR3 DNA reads TGTGCCAGCACCTCGGGGCGCGGGAACGCTGAAGCTTTCTTT.

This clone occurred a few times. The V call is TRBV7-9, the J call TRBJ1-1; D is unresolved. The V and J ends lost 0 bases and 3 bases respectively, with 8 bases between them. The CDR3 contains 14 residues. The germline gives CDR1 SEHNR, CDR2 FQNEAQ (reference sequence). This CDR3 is CASSLAAGDTEAFF. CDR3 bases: TGTGCCAGCAGCTTAGCTGCGGGTGACACTGAAGCTTTCTTT. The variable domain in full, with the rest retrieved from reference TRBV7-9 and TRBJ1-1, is DTGVSQNPRHKITKRGQNVTFRCDPISEHNRLYWYRQTLGQGPEFLTYFQNEAQLEKSRLLSDRFSAERPKGSFSTLEIQRTEQGDSAMYLCASSLAAGDTEAFFGQGTRLTVV.

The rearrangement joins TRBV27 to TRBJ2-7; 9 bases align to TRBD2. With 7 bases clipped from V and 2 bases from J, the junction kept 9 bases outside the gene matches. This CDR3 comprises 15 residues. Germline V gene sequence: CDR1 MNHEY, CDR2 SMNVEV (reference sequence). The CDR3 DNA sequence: TGTGCCAGCACCGCCTCGACTAGCGGTACCTACGAGCAGTACTTC. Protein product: CASTASTSGTYEQYF.

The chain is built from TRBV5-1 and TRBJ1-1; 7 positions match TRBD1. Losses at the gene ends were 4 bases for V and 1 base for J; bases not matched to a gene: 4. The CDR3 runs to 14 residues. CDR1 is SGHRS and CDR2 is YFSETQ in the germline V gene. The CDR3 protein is CASSPGQENTEAFF. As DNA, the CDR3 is TGCGCCAGCAGCCCCGGACAGGAGAACACTGAAGCTTTCTTT.

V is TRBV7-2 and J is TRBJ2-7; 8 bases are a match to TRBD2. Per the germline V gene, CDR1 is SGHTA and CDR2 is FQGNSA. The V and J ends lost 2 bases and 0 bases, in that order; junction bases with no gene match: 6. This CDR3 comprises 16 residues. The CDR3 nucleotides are TGTGCCAGCAGCTTAATGTCGGCGGGAGGCTCCTACGAGCAGTACTTC. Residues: CASSLMSAGGSYEQYF.